Below, 27 T cell receptor beta chains from the same sample are listed, as sequenced in a study of cytomegalovirus exposure and HLA in healthy donors. Only in-frame clones appear in the TCRdb table, and some are missing; sequencing was by immunoSEQ multiplex PCR. The data contain 150,000 to 200,000 clones, around nine tenths of them singletons. The sequenced sample was PBMCs. The origin of the receptors is a man under 40 in good health and CMV-seropositive.

The V and J genes are TRBV7-9 and TRBJ2-2; D is possibly TRBD1 (5 bases). CDR3 length: 14 amino acids. V lost 2 bases to trimming and J lost 7 bases, with 11 bases between them. Looked up from germline, CDR1 is SEHNR and CDR2 is FQNEAQ (reference sequence). The CDR3 protein is CASSLRGTGGELFF. The DNA of the CDR3 is TGTGCCAGCAGCTTAAGGGGTACAGGCGGGGAGCTGTTTTTT.

The V and J genes are TRBV9 and TRBJ2-1; no reliable D call. This CDR3 is built from 14 residues. Trimming removed 0 bases from V and 6 bases from J, with 10 bases in between. CDR1 SGDLS and CDR2 YYNGEE come from the germline V gene. In DNA, the CDR3 is TGTGCCAGCAGCGTAGAGGGTCCATTCAATGAGCAGTTCTTC. It encodes CASSVEGPFNEQFF.

This chain connects TRBV2 to TRBJ1-5, with D possibly being TRBD1 (6 bases). Looked up from germline, CDR1 is SNHLY and CDR2 is FYNNEI. With 8 bases removed from V and 2 bases from J, the gap between germline ends came to 13 bases. This CDR3 has 14 residues. The CDR3 loop reads CASRGADGNQPQHF. CDR3 nucleotides: TGTGCCAGCCGGGGGGCCGACGGCAATCAGCCCCAGCATTTT.

The genes are TRBV28 and TRBJ2-7; a possible D gene is TRBD2 (6 bases). The germline V gene encodes CDR1 MDHEN and CDR2 SYDVKM. V dropped 4 bases and J dropped 13 bases, with 14 bases sitting between them. This CDR3 is built from 11 residues. The CDR3 DNA reads as TGTGCCAGCAGTTCCCCCCTGGGGGGATACTTC. It specifies CASSSPLGGYF.

V gene TRBV5-6 combines with J gene TRBJ2-1, with 11 positions matching TRBD2. The junction had 9 bases not matched to a gene; V was cut back by 5 bases and J by 2 bases. CDR3 length: 17 amino acids. The germline gives CDR1 SGHDT, CDR2 YYEEEE. This CDR3 reads CASSDDSGRAPYNEQFF. As DNA, the CDR3 is TGTGCCAGCAGTGACGATAGCGGGAGGGCCCCCTACAATGAGCAGTTCTTC.

The V call is TRBV5-1, the J call TRBJ2-7, with D possibly TRBD1 on 6 matching bases. The V and J ends lost 0 bases and 6 bases respectively, with 10 bases between them. Germline-derived CDR1 and CDR2 are SGHRS and YFSETQ. This CDR3 has 13 residues. The CDR3 here is CASSLGQGFEQYF. CDR3 in DNA: TGCGCCAGCAGCTTGGGTCAGGGGTTCGAGCAGTACTTC.

This clone has just one count. This chain joins TRBV7-2 and TRBJ2-1, with TRBD2 matching over 9 bases. CDR1 is SGHTA and CDR2 is FQGNSA in the germline V gene. The length of the CDR3 is 14 residues. Trimming took 4 bases from V and 6 from J; bases not matched to a gene: 4. CDR3 residues: CASSWGLASNEQFF. In DNA, the CDR3 is TGTGCCAGCAGCTGGGGACTAGCTAGCAATGAGCAGTTCTTC. Full variable domain (outside the CDR3, taken from reference TRBV7-2 and TRBJ2-1): GAGVSQSPSNKVTEKGKDVELRCDPISGHTALYWYRQSLGQGLEFLIYFQGNSAPDKSGLPSDRFSAERTGGSVSTLTIQRTQQEDSAVYLCASSWGLASNEQFFGPGTRLTVL.

This rearrangement joins TRBV29-1 to TRBJ2-1, with D possibly TRBD2 on 6 matching bases. Germline-derived CDR1 and CDR2 are SQVTM and ANQGSEA. With 2 bases removed from V and 10 bases from J, the gap between germline ends came to 9 bases. The CDR3 length is 11 residues. The CDR3, as DNA: TGCAGCGTTGAACAGGGAGGAGAGCAGTTCTTC. It yields the protein CSVEQGGEQFF.

The rearrangement uses TRBV30 and TRBJ2-2, with no clear D. The CDR3 consists of 11 residues. Per the germline V gene, CDR1 is GTSNPN and CDR2 is SVGIG (reference sequence). Trimming pared 1 base from V and 4 bases from J, leaving 1 base between. This chain's CDR3 is CAWSGTGELFF. The DNA of the CDR3 is TGTGCCTGGAGTGGCACCGGGGAGCTGTTTTTT.

The chain's CDR3 is CASSSEQGRQETQYF. DNA for the CDR3: TGTGCCAGCTCATCCGAACAGGGGCGGCAAGAGACCCAGTACTTC. This chain connects TRBV18 to TRBJ2-5; TRBD1 matches 7 bases. Per the germline V gene, CDR1 is KGHSH and CDR2 is LQKENI. V trimming: 5 bases; J trimming: 2 bases; junction bases outside the gene matches: 8. The CDR3 has 15 residues.

This clone has just one count. The rearrangement links TRBV11-2 to TRBJ2-7, with D unresolved. The CDR3 runs to 13 residues. The ends were cut back, 5 bases at V and 3 bases at J, with 11 bases in the middle. From germline, CDR1 is SGHAT and CDR2 FQNNGV. The DNA for the CDR3 is TGTGCCAGCAGCACGTCCACAAACTACGAGCAGTACTTC. Protein product: CASSTSTNYEQYF.

The genes are TRBV9 and TRBJ2-7; 10 nucleotides line up with TRBD1. This CDR3 spans 14 amino acids. After removal of 4 bases from V and 4 bases from J, the junction contained 5 bases not matched to a gene. CDR1 SGDLS and CDR2 YYNGEE come from the germline V gene. CDR3 protein: CASSLDRGAYEQYF. DNA for the CDR3: TGTGCCAGCAGCCTGGACAGGGGGGCTTACGAGCAGTACTTC.

This chain joins TRBV11-2 and TRBJ2-1; no clear D. The V gene lost 0 bases and the J gene lost 6 bases, with 15 bases spanning the gap. The CDR3 is made up of 16 amino acids. Germline CDR1 SGHAT, CDR2 FQNNGV. CDR3 DNA: TGTGCCAGCAGCTTAGACCGGACCCGCATTGGCAATGAGCAGTTCTTC. This translates into CASSLDRTRIGNEQFF. Full variable domain (rest looked up from reference TRBV11-2 and TRBJ2-1): EAGVAQSPRYKIIEKRQSVAFWCNPISGHATLYWYQQILGQGPKLLIQFQNNGVVDDSQLPKDRFSAERLKGVDSTLKIQPAKLEDSAVYLCASSLDRTRIGNEQFFGPGTRLTVL.

This chain uses TRBV5-8 with TRBJ2-7; possibly TRBD1 for D (5 bases). This CDR3 contains 14 residues. V lost 0 bases to trimming and J lost 2 bases, with 9 bases between them. Germline lookup yields CDR1 SGHTS and CDR2 YDEGEE. CDR3 sequence (DNA): TGTGCCAGCAGCTTGGCCACAGGCACCTACGAGCAGTACTTC. It is translated as CASSLATGTYEQYF. Using reference TRBV5-8 and TRBJ2-7 for the parts outside the CDR3, the full variable domain is EAGVTQSPTHLIKTRGQQATLRCSPISGHTSVYWYQQALGLGLQFLLWYDEGEERNRGNFPPRFSGRQFPNYSSELNVNALELEDSALYLCASSLATGTYEQYFGPGTRLTVT.

This chain uses TRBV25-1 with TRBJ2-3, with 8 bases lining up with TRBD2. This CDR3 comprises 14 residues. CDR1 and CDR2 (germline): MGHDK, SYGVNS. The V and J ends lost 5 bases and 2 bases, in that order; junction bases with no gene match: 3. Here the CDR3 reads CASSLTSATDTQYF. In nucleotides, the CDR3 is TGTGCCAGCAGTTTGACTAGCGCCACAGATACGCAGTATTTT.

The rearrangement joins TRBV10-3 to TRBJ1-2; maybe TRBD1 (6 bases). The CDR3 spans 13 residues. Germline-derived CDR1 and CDR2 are ENHRY and SYGVKD. Trimming took off 6 bases at V and 5 bases at J, with 13 bases between the two ends. CDR3 coding DNA: TGTGCCATCAGCACCGGGACAACTTATGGCTACACCTTC. The encoded protein is CAISTGTTYGYTF.

The chain combines TRBV4-1 with TRBJ2-1, with TRBD1 identical over 8 bases. Germline V gene lookup returns CDR1 MGHRA and CDR2 YSYEKL. The ends lost 1 base at V and 3 bases at J; junction bases unmatched: 8. CDR3 length equals 17 residues. CDR3: CASSQGPTGGGYNEQFF. For the CDR3, the DNA is TGCGCCAGCAGCCAAGGCCCCACAGGGGGAGGCTACAATGAGCAGTTCTTC.

V gene TRBV28 combines with J gene TRBJ2-6; D is uncertain. The V end lost 5 bases, the J end lost 2 bases, and 10 bases lay between the germline ends. CDR1 and CDR2 from the germline V gene are MDHEN and SYDVKM. CDR3 size: 15 residues. The CDR3, as DNA: TGTGCCAGCAGTCTCGGAACAGCTGGGGCCAACGTCCTGACTTTC. Translated: CASSLGTAGANVLTF.

The V call is TRBV4-3, the J call TRBJ2-7, with 7 bases that match TRBD2. The CDR3 is made up of 15 amino acids. The V and J ends lost 0 bases and 1 base, in that order; junction bases with no gene match: 3. Germline values: CDR1 LGHNA, CDR2 YSLEER. The CDR3 sequence: CASSQDRGGSYEQYF. In DNA, the CDR3 is TGCGCCAGCAGCCAAGATCGGGGAGGGTCCTACGAGCAGTACTTC.

This chain links TRBV9 with TRBJ2-7; D is possibly TRBD1 (5 bases). The CDR3 is 15 residues long. Germline V gene lookup returns CDR1 SGDLS and CDR2 YYNGEE. V was pared by 4 bases and J by 3 bases, with 17 bases between. CDR3: CASSRTQAPVYEQYF. CDR3 bases: TGTGCCAGCAGCAGAACACAGGCGCCTGTCTACGAGCAGTACTTC.

CDR3 sequence (DNA): TGTGCCAGCAGCGTAGCTTCAACCGGGGAGCTGTTTTTT. It codes for CASSVASTGELFF. The J gene is TRBJ2-2, the V gene TRBV9; D gene unclear. In germline, CDR1 is SGDLS, CDR2 YYNGEE. The CDR3 covers 13 residues. Trimming removed 0 bases at V and 5 bases at J, with 5 bases between.

This sequence joins TRBV7-3 and TRBJ2-2; D unclear. V lost 5 bases to trimming and J lost 1 base, with 8 bases between them. CDR3 length: 14 residues. Germline V gene data show CDR1 as SGHTA and CDR2 as FQGTGA. This chain's CDR3 is CASSPTLNTGELFF. CDR3 DNA sequence: TGTGCCAGCAGCCCAACACTGAACACCGGGGAGCTGTTTTTT.

The chain uses TRBV6-6 and TRBJ2-7; 12 positions match TRBD1. This CDR3 has 16 residues. V was clipped by 6 bases and J by 0 bases; unmatched bases: 6. Per germline, CDR1 MNHNY and CDR2 SVGAGI (reference sequence). The CDR3 reads CASSQSGQGASYEQYF. Written as DNA, the CDR3 is TGTGCCAGCAGCCAATCGGGACAGGGGGCCTCCTACGAGCAGTACTTC.

The rearrangement links TRBV27 to TRBJ2-3; the match to TRBD2 covers 10 bases. In germline, CDR1 is MNHEY, CDR2 SMNVEV (reference sequence). V gave up 2 bases and J gave up 3 bases; unmatched junction bases: 5. The CDR3 loop spans 16 amino acids. This chain's CDR3 is CASSLTLAGATDTQYF. The CDR3 DNA reads TGTGCCAGCAGTTTAACCCTAGCGGGAGCTACAGATACGCAGTATTTT.

The chain recombines TRBV4-1 with TRBJ1-1; D perhaps matches TRBD1 (6 bases). There are 17 residues in the CDR3. Germline V gene data show CDR1 as MGHRA and CDR2 as YSYEKL. The V and J ends lost 1 base and 0 bases respectively, with 15 bases between them. The chain's CDR3 is CASSQAGRGYMNTEAFF. CDR3 bases: TGCGCCAGCAGCCAAGCAGGGAGGGGGTACATGAACACTGAAGCTTTCTTT.

The V gene is TRBV27, the J gene TRBJ1-4; TRBD1 matches at 7 bases. Trimming at V came to 5 bases and at J to 0 bases, leaving 6 bases not matched to a gene. CDR1 is MNHEY, CDR2 SMNVEV, per germline (reference sequence). This CDR3 has 16 amino acids. CDR3 DNA sequence: TGTGCCAGCAGTCGGCAGGGGGTCGCAACTAATGAAAAACTGTTTTTT. It translates to CASSRQGVATNEKLFF.

This clone was counted once. The genes are TRBV11-2 and TRBJ2-7; D possibly uses TRBD1 or TRBD2 (5 bases each). The CDR3 contains 14 residues. The V end lost 6 bases, the J end lost 2 bases, and 14 bases lay between the germline ends. The germline gives CDR1 SGHAT, CDR2 FQNNGV. In nucleotides, the CDR3 is TGTGCCAGCAGACCGGGACGGAGTACCTACGAGCAGTACTTC. As protein: CASRPGRSTYEQYF.